The 2 T cell receptor beta chains reported below all come from one sample, sequenced in a study of cytomegalovirus exposure and HLA in healthy donors. Clones were read by immunoSEQ multiplex PCR, and TCRdb kept only the in-frame ones, dropping some. Altogether about 82,000 clones are present, roughly 93% being singletons, with the ten largest covering about 0.61%. Sequences were obtained from PBMCs. The receptors were sampled from a man aged 18 to 35 in good health and CMV-seronegative.

The chain combines TRBV18 with TRBJ1-2, with TRBD1 matching over 9 bases. This CDR3 has 16 residues. V dropped 3 bases and J dropped 4; count of bases not matched to a gene: 9. Germline loops: CDR1 KGHSH, CDR2 LQKENI. CDR3 bases: TGTGCCAGCTCACCGATCTCAGAGACAGGGGGCTATGGCTACACCTTC. This encodes CASSPISETGGYGYTF. Full variable domain (missing parts from reference TRBV18 and TRBJ1-2): NAGVMQNPRHLVRRRGQEARLRCSPMKGHSHVYWYRQLPEEGLKFMVYLQKENIIDESGMPKERFSAEFPKEGPSILRIQQVVRGDSAAYFCASSPISETGGYGYTFGSGTRLTVV.

CDR3 nucleotide sequence: TGTGCCAGCAGCGCCGGTACGGGGTCCGGAAACACCATATATTTT. Protein product: CASSAGTGSGNTIYF. The V call is TRBV9, the J call TRBJ1-3, with unresolved D. Germline V gene lookup returns CDR1 SGDLS and CDR2 YYNGEE. Trimming removed 3 bases from V and 4 bases from J, with 14 bases in between. The CDR3 covers 15 residues.